The clone carrying this TCR beta chain occurred many times. Its antigen is not known. This sample is drawn from a study of spatial heterogeneity in lung cancer. On the study more broadly: Each distinct TCR and UMI combination averaged more than ten appearances in raw reads. Regarding the study as a whole: Among blood samples, ubiquitous expanded tumor TCRs appeared more at resection than at follow-up.

Noted time point: sample taken at primary tumor resection. Tumor, nontumor lung or frozen PBMC supplied whole RNA, sequenced without sorting. Some 72 TRACERx patients with early, untreated non-small cell lung cancer donated samples. TCR cDNA molecules were tagged individually, and each one carried a unique molecular identifier. TCRdb ran MiXCR on the 5' RACE reads and lists one entry per CDR3 protein. Seen here are 35,000 to 45,000 distinct CDR3 sequences, 5.2% observed once, and the top ten hold roughly 25%. Trimming took off 5 bases at V and 2 bases at J, with 3 bases between the two ends. Germline CDR1 is SEHNR and CDR2 is FQNEAQ (reference sequence). The CDR3 is 11 amino acids.

The receptor was derived from a female donor with early-stage non-small cell lung cancer. This rearrangement joins TRBV7-9 to TRBJ1-1; D not certain. The input for sequencing was PBMCs, taken at surgery. CDR3 loop: CASSRNTEAFF. CDR3 coding DNA: TGTGCCAGCAGCCGTAACACTGAAGCTTTCTTT. Looking up the rest from reference TRBV7-9 and TRBJ1-1 gives the full variable domain: DTGVSQNPRHKITKRGQNVTFRCDPISEHNRLYWYRQTLGQGPEFLTYFQNEAQLEKSRLLSDRFSAERPKGSFSTLEIQRTEQGDSAMYLCASSRNTEAFFGQGTRLTVV.